What follows are 24 T cell receptor beta chains derived from one specimen sequenced in a study of shared clonotypes between healthy human individuals. Clones were sequenced by immunoSEQ multiplex PCR, and TCRdb holds only the in-frame ones, with some missing. Altogether over 850,000 clones are present, around three quarters being singletons, with the ten largest covering 0.5% to 0.65%. The sample consisted of memory CD4+ T cells from PBMCs. Indicated subset: CD45RA-negative fraction. These receptors came from a young man in good health. Some clones in this sample may be carry-over from other donors' samples.

V gene TRBV5-1 combines with J gene TRBJ2-5; weak D call: TRBD1 (5 bases). CDR1 and CDR2 from the germline V gene are SGHRS and YFSETQ. V lost 0 bases to trimming and J lost 1 base, with 7 bases between them. The CDR3 is 14 residues long. CDR3 bases: TGCGCCAGCAGCTTGGAAGGGGTCCAAGAGACCCAGTACTTC. Protein: CASSLEGVQETQYF.

This clone showed up many times. The sample contains more than one DNA sequence encoding this CDR3. V usage is TRBV28 and J usage is TRBJ1-2; unclear D gene. In germline, CDR1 is MDHEN, CDR2 SYDVKM. The V end lost 3 bases, the J end lost 1 base, and 6 bases lay between the germline ends. The CDR3 spans 13 residues. DNA of the CDR3: TGTGCCAGCAGTTTCGATCTTAACTATGGCTACACCTTC. Protein product: CASSFDLNYGYTF.

The chain joins TRBV10-3 to TRBJ1-5, with a weak D call TRBD1 (6 bases). The CDR3 extends over 14 amino acids. Germline CDR1 and CDR2: ENHRY and SYGVKD. V gave up 5 bases and J gave up 3 bases, with 11 bases separating them. The CDR3 region is CAISPGHNNQPQHF. DNA of the CDR3: TGTGCCATCAGTCCGGGACATAACAATCAGCCCCAGCATTTT.

The rearrangement joins TRBV15 to TRBJ2-5, with a possible D match to TRBD2 (6 bases). Germline V gives CDR1 LNHNV, CDR2 YYDKDF (reference sequence). CDR3 size: 14 residues. The ends were cut back, 1 base at V and 3 bases at J, with 9 bases in the middle. The CDR3 protein is CATSRGPGEETQYF. CDR3 coding DNA: TGTGCCACCAGCAGAGGACCGGGAGAAGAGACCCAGTACTTC.

This rearrangement joins TRBV13 to TRBJ2-1, with D perhaps matching TRBD1 (5 bases). V lost 5 bases and J lost 7, with 15 bases in between. Germline values: CDR1 PRHDT, CDR2 FYEKMQ (reference sequence). The CDR3 loop spans 14 amino acids. CDR3 coding DNA: TGTGCCAGCAGCCAGATACAGGAAAGGAATGAGCAGTTCTTC. Translation: CASSQIQERNEQFF. The entire variable domain, with the rest obtained from reference TRBV13 and TRBJ2-1, is as follows: AAGVIQSPRHLIKEKRETATLKCYPIPRHDTVYWYQQGPGQDPQFLISFYEKMQSDKGSIPDRFSAQQFSDYHSELNMSSLELGDSALYFCASSQIQERNEQFFGPGTRLTVL.

This sequence joins TRBV5-1 and TRBJ1-1; D gene unclear. In germline, CDR1 is SGHRS, CDR2 YFSETQ. CDR3 length equals 13 residues. V was clipped by 4 bases and J by 2 bases, with 9 bases between them. CDR3 nucleotides: TGCGCCAGCAGCCAGGCATCAAACACTGAAGCTTTCTTT. It codes for CASSQASNTEAFF.

The chain recombines TRBV19 with TRBJ2-5; the D gene is possibly TRBD2 (7 bases). CDR1 and CDR2 from the germline V gene are LNHDA and SQIVND (reference sequence). CDR3 length: 15 residues. The V and J ends lost 5 bases and 5 bases respectively, with 18 bases between them. CDR3 protein: CASSFQGRGVETQYF. The CDR3 DNA reads as TGTGCCAGTAGTTTTCAGGGGAGGGGAGTGGAGACCCAGTACTTC.

The chain has TRBV9 and TRBJ2-3, with D hard to call. V gave up 3 bases and J gave up 0 bases, with 14 bases separating them. This CDR3 spans 16 amino acids. The germline gives CDR1 SGDLS, CDR2 YYNGEE. CDR3 DNA sequence: TGTGCCAGCAGCGGATCCAGGTGGGGTAGCACAGATACGCAGTATTTT. Its translation is CASSGSRWGSTDTQYF.

The chain couples TRBV7-3 to TRBJ2-5; D is unresolved. The CDR3 consists of 12 residues. Per germline, CDR1 SGHTA and CDR2 FQGTGA. V shed 3 bases and J shed 0 bases, with 2 bases lying between them. The CDR3 nucleotides are TGTGCCAGCAGCTTTGACCAAGAGACCCAGTACTTC. The encoded protein is CASSFDQETQYF.

The chain has TRBV9 and TRBJ2-1; tentatively, D is TRBD1 (5 bases). V dropped 3 bases and J dropped 5 bases, with 18 bases sitting between them. CDR1 and CDR2 (germline): SGDLS, YYNGEE. CDR3 length: 16 amino acids. Here the CDR3 DNA reads TGTGCCAGCAGCGCAGGACAACTCCTCTACGACAATGAGCAGTTCTTC. Protein product: CASSAGQLLYDNEQFF.

About this clone itself: The germline gene is not matched at one end of the junction; a read error may be the cause. The chain is built from TRBV5-1 and TRBJ2-5, with D unresolved. The CDR3 has 12 residues. The germline gives CDR1 SGHRS, CDR2 YFSETQ. This CDR3 reads CASSLQQGTQYF. CDR3 nucleotide sequence: TGCGCCAGCAGCTTGCAGCAAGGGACCCAGTACTTC.

The genes are TRBV4-2 and TRBJ2-2; D not resolved. V gave up 0 bases and J gave up 5 bases, with 10 bases separating them. The V gene's germline CDR1 is LGHNA and CDR2 YNFKEQ. This CDR3 has 15 residues. CDR3 DNA: TGTGCCAGCAGCCAAGATCGGGTGGGGACCGGGGAGCTGTTTTTT. Translating gives CASSQDRVGTGELFF.

The chain joins TRBV19 to TRBJ2-3; TRBD2 matches 9 bases. This CDR3 is built from 15 residues. V shed 3 bases, J shed 5 bases, and the junction held 6 bases outside the gene matches. Germline V gives CDR1 LNHDA, CDR2 SQIVND (reference sequence). This chain's CDR3 is CASSMGGGRGDTQYF. The CDR3 nucleotides are TGTGCCAGTAGTATGGGCGGCGGGAGGGGAGATACGCAGTATTTT.

The chain carries TRBV7-3 and TRBJ2-1; 8 bases map to TRBD1. Germline CDR1 SGHTA, CDR2 FQGTGA. The CDR3 covers 16 residues. Losses at the gene ends were 5 bases for V and 2 bases for J; bases not matched to a gene: 8. The CDR3 DNA is TGTGCCAGCAGCCCTCGGGCAGGGGGCGCCTACAATGAGCAGTTCTTC. It specifies CASSPRAGGAYNEQFF.

The gene calls are TRBV7-2 and TRBJ1-4; D uncertain. The germline V and J ends were trimmed by 5 bases and 8 bases, with 12 bases remaining between them. This CDR3 spans 13 amino acids. Germline V gene sequence: CDR1 SGHTA, CDR2 FQGNSA. In nucleotides, the CDR3 is TGTGCCAGCAGCCAAACATCCGGCGAAAAACTGTTTTTT. The encoded protein is CASSQTSGEKLFF.

A single count supports this clone. This chain links TRBV5-1 with TRBJ2-7; possible D gene TRBD1, 5 bases. The CDR3 is 14 amino acids. Germline V gives CDR1 SGHRS, CDR2 YFSETQ. The V gene lost 2 bases and the J gene lost 3 bases, with 12 bases spanning the gap. The CDR3 DNA follows: TGCGCCAGCAGCTTAGAGACAGCCTTCTACGAGCAGTACTTC. Protein: CASSLETAFYEQYF.

Turning to this clone: The same CDR3 also results from other DNA sequences found in this sample. CDR3 in DNA: TGTGCCAGCAGCTTAGGGACTAGCGGGAGTGGGGAGACCCAGTACTTC. It codes for CASSLGTSGSGETQYF. This chain links TRBV7-2 with TRBJ2-5; TRBD2 matches at 13 bases. The J segment lost 5 bases and the V segment lost 1 base, leaving 4 bases of the junction unmatched. In germline, CDR1 is SGHTA, CDR2 FQGNSA. The CDR3 is 16 residues long.

The chain joins TRBV7-3 to TRBJ2-1; D is ambiguous. Germline V gene data show CDR1 as SGHTA and CDR2 as FQGTGA. Between the trimmed V and J ends, which lost 5 bases and 4 bases, there was a span of 9 bases. CDR3 length: 13 amino acids. CDR3 region: CASSQQPYNEQFF. CDR3 in DNA: TGTGCCAGCAGCCAGCAGCCGTACAATGAGCAGTTCTTC.

The gene calls are TRBV28 and TRBJ1-4; D gene unclear. Germline V CDR1 and CDR2: MDHEN, SYDVKM. The CDR3 consists of 11 residues. V was pared by 6 bases and J by 5 bases, with 4 bases between. The CDR3 spells CASSKNEKLFF. The CDR3 coding sequence is TGTGCCAGCAGCAAGAATGAAAAACTGTTTTTT.

This chain links TRBV15 with TRBJ1-4; TRBD1 is a possible D gene (6 bases). The CDR3 is 13 residues long. CDR1 and CDR2 (germline): LNHNV, YYDKDF (reference sequence). V was cut by 3 bases and J by 12 bases, with 14 bases left in between. In nucleotides, the CDR3 is TGTGCCACCAGCAGGGAGGGGACATCAGAACTGTTTTTT. Protein product: CATSREGTSELFF.

This clone has at least ten counts. The gene calls are TRBV4-2 and TRBJ2-2; D not resolved. CDR3 length: 13 amino acids. V lost 1 base and J 3 bases, leaving 3 bases between the germline ends. From germline, CDR1 is LGHNA and CDR2 YNFKEQ. This CDR3 reads CASSQADTGELFF. The DNA of the CDR3 is TGTGCCAGCAGCCAAGCCGACACCGGGGAGCTGTTTTTT.

The chain recombines TRBV9 with TRBJ2-1, with 10 bases identical to TRBD2. CDR3 length equals 21 residues. Trimming at V came to 0 bases and at J to 2 bases, leaving 17 bases not matched to a gene. Germline V gene lookup returns CDR1 SGDLS and CDR2 YYNGEE. The CDR3 sequence: CASSVEGRRGGLAGAYNEQFF. As DNA, the CDR3 is TGTGCCAGCAGCGTAGAAGGGCGAAGGGGAGGTCTAGCGGGAGCCTACAATGAGCAGTTCTTC.

This clone was recorded only once. The V call is TRBV5-1, the J call TRBJ2-3; D might be TRBD1 (5 bases). CDR1 is SGHRS, CDR2 YFSETQ, per germline. The CDR3 is 15 amino acids. V dropped 4 bases and J dropped 4 bases, with 16 bases sitting between them. Here the CDR3 reads CASSEDKTWADTQYF. Here the CDR3 DNA reads TGCGCCAGCAGCGAGGACAAGACCTGGGCAGATACGCAGTATTTT.

This clone was detected only once. V gene TRBV7-3 combines with J gene TRBJ2-3; 11 nucleotides agree with TRBD2. CDR3 size: 16 residues. The V gene's germline CDR1 is SGHTA and CDR2 FQGTGA. V trimming: 3 bases; J trimming: 6 bases; junction bases outside the gene matches: 8. The DNA for the CDR3 is TGTGCCAGCAGCTTGACGATAGCGGGAGGGCCGGATACGCAGTATTTT. Protein product: CASSLTIAGGPDTQYF.